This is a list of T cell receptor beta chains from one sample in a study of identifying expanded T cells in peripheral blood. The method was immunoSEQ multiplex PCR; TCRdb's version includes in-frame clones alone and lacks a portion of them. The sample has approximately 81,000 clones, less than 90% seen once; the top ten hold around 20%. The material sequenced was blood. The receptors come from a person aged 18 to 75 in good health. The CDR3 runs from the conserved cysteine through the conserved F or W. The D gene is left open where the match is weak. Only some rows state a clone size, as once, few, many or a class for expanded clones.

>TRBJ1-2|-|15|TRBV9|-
CASSVYRAELYGYTF
TGTGCCAGCAGCGTATACAGGGCAGAGCTATATGGCTACACCTTC
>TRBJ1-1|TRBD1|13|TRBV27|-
CATQGVMNTEAFF
TGTGCCACCCAGGGGGTCATGAACACTGAAGCTTTCTTT
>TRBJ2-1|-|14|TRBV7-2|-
CASSLGAGINEQFF
TGTGCCAGCAGCTTAGGCGCAGGGATAAATGAGCAGTTCTTC
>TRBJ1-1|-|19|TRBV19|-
CASSSLKTRTGGPNTEAFF
TGTGCCAGTAGTAGCTTAAAAACCCGGACGGGAGGGCCTAACACTGAAGCTTTCTTT
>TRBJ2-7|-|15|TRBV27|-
CASSLMGQGPYEQYF
TGTGCCAGCAGTTTAATGGGACAAGGTCCCTACGAGCAGTACTTC
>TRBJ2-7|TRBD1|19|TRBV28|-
CASSLGVGVMTGVTYEQYF
TGTGCCAGCAGTTTAGGCGTTGGGGTAATGACAGGGGTGACCTACGAGCAGTACTTC
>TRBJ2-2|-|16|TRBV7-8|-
CASSLAVTFDTGELFF
TGTGCCAGCAGCTTAGCGGTGACTTTCGACACCGGGGAGCTGTTTTTT
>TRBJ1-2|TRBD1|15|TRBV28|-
CASIPEDRPNYGYTF
TGTGCCAGCATCCCAGAGGACAGGCCTAACTATGGCTACACCTTC
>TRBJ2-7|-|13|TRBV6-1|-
CATARTAEGEQYF
TGTGCCACAGCGCGGACAGCGGAGGGGGAGCAGTACTTC
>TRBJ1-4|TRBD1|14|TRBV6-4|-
CASSGSGGREKLFF
TGTGCCAGCAGTGGCTCAGGGGGAAGAGAAAAACTGTTTTTT
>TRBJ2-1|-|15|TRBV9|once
CASSSLSGAYNEQFF
TGTGCCAGCAGTTCCCTCTCAGGGGCATACAATGAGCAGTTCTTC
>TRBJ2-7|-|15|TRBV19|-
CASSISSGSSYEQYF
TGTGCCAGTAGTATAAGTAGCGGCTCCTCCTACGAGCAGTACTTC
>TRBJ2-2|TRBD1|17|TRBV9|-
CASSAFLEDRGTGELFF
TGTGCCAGCAGCGCCTTTCTTGAGGACAGGGGTACCGGGGAGCTGTTTTTT
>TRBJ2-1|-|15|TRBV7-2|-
CASSLDRGGYNEQFF
TGTGCCAGCAGCCTAGACCGGGGAGGCTACAATGAGCAGTTCTTC
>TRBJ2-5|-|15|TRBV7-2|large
CASSLVVAEQETQYF
TGTGCCAGCAGCTTAGTTGTCGCCGAGCAAGAGACCCAGTACTTC
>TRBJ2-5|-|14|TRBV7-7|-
CASNEGTAQETQYF
TGTGCTAGTAACGAAGGGACGGCCCAAGAGACCCAGTACTTC
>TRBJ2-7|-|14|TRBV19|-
CASSIDPGAGEQYF
TGTGCCAGTAGTATAGATCCCGGGGCGGGAGAGCAGTACTTC
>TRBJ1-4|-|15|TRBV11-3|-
CASSSPGQVYEKLFF
TGTGCCAGCAGCTCACCGGGACAAGTATATGAAAAACTGTTTTTT
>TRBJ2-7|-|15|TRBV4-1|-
CASSQLLGSSYEQYF
TGCGCCAGCAGCCAACTTCTGGGCAGCTCCTACGAGCAGTACTTC
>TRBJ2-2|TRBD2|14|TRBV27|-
CASSPTTSGRELFF
TGTGCCAGCAGTCCCACGACTAGCGGGCGGGAGCTGTTTTTT
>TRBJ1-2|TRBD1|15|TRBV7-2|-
CASSLAGTGDYGYTF
TGTGCCAGCAGCTTAGCGGGGACAGGGGACTATGGCTACACCTTC
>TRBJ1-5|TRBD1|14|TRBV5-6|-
CASSLQDRAQPQHF
TGTGCCAGCAGCCTTCAGGACAGGGCCCAGCCCCAGCATTTT
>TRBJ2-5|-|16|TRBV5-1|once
CASSLTPQGGQETQYF
TGCGCCAGCAGCTTGACTCCGCAGGGTGGTCAAGAGACCCAGTACTTC
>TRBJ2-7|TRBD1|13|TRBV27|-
CASTIGQGGQFYF
TGTGCCAGCACCATCGGACAGGGGGGACAGTTCTACTTC
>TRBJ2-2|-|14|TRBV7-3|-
CASSHNWDTGELFF
TGTGCCAGCAGCCACAATTGGGACACCGGGGAGCTGTTTTTT
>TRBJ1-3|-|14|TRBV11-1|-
CASSFPQSGNTIYF
TGTGCCAGCAGCTTCCCACAATCTGGAAACACCATATATTTT
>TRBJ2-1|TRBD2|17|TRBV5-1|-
CASSPTLLAGGPSEQFF
TGCGCCAGCAGTCCTACCCTCTTAGCGGGAGGGCCCAGTGAGCAGTTCTTC
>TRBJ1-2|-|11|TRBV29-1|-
CSVTTNYGYTF
TGCAGCGTGACAACTAACTATGGCTACACCTTC
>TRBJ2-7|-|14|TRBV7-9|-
CASSSGPSSYEQYF
TGTGCCAGCAGCTCGGGGCCTAGCTCCTACGAGCAGTACTTC
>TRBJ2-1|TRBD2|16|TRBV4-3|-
CASSDWATSAYNEQFF
TGCGCCAGCAGTGACTGGGCCACTAGCGCGTACAATGAGCAGTTCTTC
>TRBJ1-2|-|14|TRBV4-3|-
CASSQVPENYGYTF
TGCGCCAGCAGCCAAGTACCGGAAAACTATGGCTACACCTTC